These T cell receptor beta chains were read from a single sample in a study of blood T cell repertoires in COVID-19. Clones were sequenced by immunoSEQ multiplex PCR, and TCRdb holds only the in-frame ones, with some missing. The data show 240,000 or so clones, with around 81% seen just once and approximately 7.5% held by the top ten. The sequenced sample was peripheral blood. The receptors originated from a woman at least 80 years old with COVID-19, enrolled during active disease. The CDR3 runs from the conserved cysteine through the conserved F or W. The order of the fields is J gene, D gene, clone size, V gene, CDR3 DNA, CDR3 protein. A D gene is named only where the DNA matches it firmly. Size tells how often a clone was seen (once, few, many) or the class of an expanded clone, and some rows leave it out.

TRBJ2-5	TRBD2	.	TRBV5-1	TGCGCCAGCAGCTGGCGACTAGCGGGAGGAGAGACCCAGTACTTC	CASSWRLAGGETQYF
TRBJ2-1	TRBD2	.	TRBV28	TGTGCCAGCAGCTCTCCTTTCGGCGGGGGGAACAATGAGCAGTTCTTC	CASSSPFGGGNNEQFF
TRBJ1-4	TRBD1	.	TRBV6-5	TGTGCCAGCAGCCCGACAGGGTTTCCTGAAAAACTGTTTTTT	CASSPTGFPEKLFF
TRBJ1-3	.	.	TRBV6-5	TGTGCCAGCAGTTACTCTACCTTGGCCGGAAACACCATATATTTT	CASSYSTLAGNTIYF
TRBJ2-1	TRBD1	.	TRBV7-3	TGTGCCAGCAGCCTGACTTGGACAGGGGAAAATGAGCAGTTCTTC	CASSLTWTGENEQFF
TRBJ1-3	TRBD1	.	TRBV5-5	TGTGCCAGCAGCACACGACAGGGATGGACCTCTGGAAACACCATATATTTT	CASSTRQGWTSGNTIYF
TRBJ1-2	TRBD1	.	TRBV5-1	TGCGCCAGCAGCTTGGAGGGACAGGGGTTAGTTGGCTACACCTTC	CASSLEGQGLVGYTF
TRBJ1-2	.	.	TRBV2	TGTGCCAGCACGGAGGCAGGGGCCTATGGCTACACCTTC	CASTEAGAYGYTF
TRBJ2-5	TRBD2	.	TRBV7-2	TGTGCCAGCAGCCAGATCCTAGCGGGAGGCCAAGAGACCCAGTACTTC	CASSQILAGGQETQYF
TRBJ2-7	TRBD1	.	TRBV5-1	TGCGCCAGCAGCTTTAGGGCAGGGGGCTTCAACGAGCAGTACTTC	CASSFRAGGFNEQYF
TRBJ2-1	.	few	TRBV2	TGTGCCAGCACGGCAGGGCCTGGCTCCTACAATGAGCAGTTCTTC	CASTAGPGSYNEQFF
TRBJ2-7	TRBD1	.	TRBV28	TGTGCCAGCAGTAACAGGGGTCCAACCTACGAGCAGTACTTC	CASSNRGPTYEQYF
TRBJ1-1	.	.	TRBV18	TGTGCCAGCTCACTCCCCCTTTCTGGGGGGACTGAAGCTTTCTTT	CASSLPLSGGTEAFF
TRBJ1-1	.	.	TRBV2	TGTGCCACCTGGGCCGGGACACTTGAAGCTTTCTTT	CATWAGTLEAFF
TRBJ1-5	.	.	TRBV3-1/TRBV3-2	TGTGCCAGCAGCCAAAGTGGAGGGTGGAATCAGCCCCAGCATTTT	CASSQSGGWNQPQHF
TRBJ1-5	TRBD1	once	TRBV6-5	TGTGCCAGCAGTTCCGAAGACAGGGGTGGCAATCAGCCCCAGCATTTT	CASSSEDRGGNQPQHF
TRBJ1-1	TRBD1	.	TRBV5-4	TGTGCCAGCAGCTTAGTGTGGGACAGGGGAGATACTGAAGCTTTCTTT	CASSLVWDRGDTEAFF
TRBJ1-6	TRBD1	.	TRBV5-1	TGCGCCAGCAGCACTACGGGACAGGTGACAAATTCACCCCTCCACTTT	CASSTTGQVTNSPLHF
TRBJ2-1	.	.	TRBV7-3	TGTGCCAGCAGCTTAAAGGGGAGGATAGACTCCTACAATGAGCAGTTCTTC	CASSLKGRIDSYNEQFF
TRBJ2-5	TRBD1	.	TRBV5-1	TGCGCCAGCAGCTTGGTTGGGACAGTTCAAGAGACCCAGTACTTC	CASSLVGTVQETQYF
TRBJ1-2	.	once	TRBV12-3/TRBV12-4	TGTGCCAGCAGTCAGTTACACTATGGCTACACCTTC	CASSQLHYGYTF
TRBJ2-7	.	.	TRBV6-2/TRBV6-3	TGTGCCAGCAGCGAAAGGGGCGCATGGGCCTACGAGCAGTACTTC	CASSERGAWAYEQYF